This TCR beta chain was recovered during a study of blood T cells in healthy people across ages (dated by TCRdb to the mid-2010s). With respect to the entire study: Template switching captured roughly one uniquely barcoded TCR beta cDNA molecule per two T cells in model experiments. Four age groups were formed from the donors: young (average approximately 15 years), middle-aged (approximately 39), aged (approximately 60) and long-lived (roughly 81). The study analyzed two additional independent replicas of 1 million unique cDNA reads from the same blood draw for two donors, one aged 18 to 29 and one aged 80 or older. Age-related changes in TCR beta repertoire diversity were measured in the study by deep sequencing normalized with unique cDNA molecular identifiers. To avoid experimental bias, donors of different ages were spread randomly across the sequencing lanes. Study-level results and caveats: Estimates of total diversity from one million sequenced T cells were regarded as lower bounds and underestimates. As age increased, observed TCR beta diversity per million T cells dropped in a roughly linear way, and a significant reduction was already evident by age 40. Compared with the aged group, more naive CD4+ T cells, fewer expanded clones and increased TCR diversity were shown by the long-lived group, suggesting age selection. Bulk unsorted PBMC profiling prevented conclusive comparison of naive and antigen-experienced compartments. The CMV infection status of donors was not known, potentially confounding age-related changes in expanded clonotypes. There was a strong correlation between observed TCR beta diversity and the percentage of naive T cells measured by flow cytometry.

This clonotype was detected only once. Its binding antigen is unknown. Base qualities are not provided; no much larger clone lies one nucleotide away. Donors were around 37 systemically healthy Caucasian individuals from Russia aged roughly 6 to 90 years. About 10 milliliters of peripheral blood were drawn from each donor into EDTA-treated Vacutainer tubes. Ficoll-Paque density-gradient centrifugation was used to isolate PBMCs, with at least 6 million obtained per sample. Total RNA, at least 6 micrograms per sample, was extracted from PBMCs with Trizol reagent. Naive CD45RAhigh/CD27high T cell percentages were measured by flow cytometry on a PBMC aliquot from every donor. CDR1 and CDR2 are drawn from the germline V gene (reference sequence): DFQATT, SNEGSKA. Spanning cysteine to phenylalanine, the CDR3 consists of 13 amino acids. The only DNA kept is the CDR3, 39 bases in frame from the first base. V and J lose 5 bases and 12 bases, and a span of 22 bases separates them.

Library construction relied on 5' RACE. The instrument was an Illumina HiSeq 2500. A second PCR of roughly 6 to 12 cycles was performed with a sample-barcoded 5' primer and a J-beta primer mix. A unique molecular identifier was introduced onto each TCR beta cDNA molecule by a template-switch 5' adaptor carrying 12 random nucleotides. Each sample yielded at least 3 million CDR3-containing paired-end reads. First-strand cDNA synthesis was performed from all RNA using the Mint cDNA synthesis kit, with priming by a TRBC-specific oligonucleotide. Following uracil-DNA glycosylase treatment, all cDNA underwent a first 18-cycle PCR with the universal primers M1SS and BC2_uni_R. Concerning the study's data processing: Each sample was normalized by randomly selecting 1 million high-quality reads, each carrying a distinct molecular identifier. Instead of being binned into consensus sequences, reads with shared molecular identifiers were discarded. MiTCR, set to a Q25 quality threshold and the strictest error-elimination algorithm, was used for CDR3 identification, clonotype clustering and error correction. A nonparametric unseen species model with Euler transformation was used to estimate lower-bound total TCR beta diversity. TCRdb trimmed public reads at Q25 via fastp, called clones via MiXCR and kept in-frame beta chains. One record per CDR3 amino acid sequence lists the most common genes and DNA. What appears here as the V and J calls and clone size reflects TCRdb's work, not the paper's. The sample table holds roughly 730,000 distinct CDR3 sequences, of which approximately 60% were seen once. The ten largest clones capture 20% to 30% of the sample.

The TCR was taken from a man aged 40-49 years in good health. The sequenced sample was blood. The sequence joins TRBV20-1 to TRBJ2-5; the D region possibly corresponds to TRBD1 (6 bases align). The CDR3 protein: CSAPDTGMGVEYF. The DNA sequence follows: TGCAGTGCTCCTGATACAGGGATGGGCGTGGAGTACTTC.